These 20 T cell receptor beta chains were sequenced from one sample in a study of response to subunit inactivated influenza vaccine. TCRdb reanalysed the RT-PCR reads using MiXCR and keeps one entry per CDR3 protein. Counted here are some 850,000 distinct CDR3 sequences, less than 20% occurring once; the ten biggest clones make up about 11%. Material: PBMCs from blood, obtained 4 to 6 days after vaccination. These receptors were taken from a man in his fifties or sixties who received an inactivated influenza vaccine.

This clonotype was detected a few times. The chain is built from TRBV29-1 and TRBJ2-6; unclear D gene. This CDR3 has 13 residues. V lost 4 bases and J lost 4, with 8 bases in between. Germline V gene sequence: CDR1 SQVTM, CDR2 ANQGSEA. The DNA for the CDR3 is TGCAGCGTTGGGGTAGCCGGGGCCAACGTCCTGACTTTC. Amino acids: CSVGVAGANVLTF.

The genes are TRBV20-1 and TRBJ1-5; possibly TRBD1 for D (5 bases). The length of the CDR3 is 15 residues. Germline CDR1 DFQATT, CDR2 SNEGSKA (reference sequence). V lost 0 bases and J 6 bases, leaving 15 bases between the germline ends. The CDR3 region is CSARDGDGETQPQHF. CDR3 nucleotides: TGCAGTGCTAGAGATGGGGACGGGGAGACTCAGCCCCAGCATTTT.

This clonotype was observed at least ten times. V and J are TRBV18 and TRBJ2-1; D unresolved. V was cut by 3 bases and J by 7 bases, with 7 bases left in between. The germline V gene encodes CDR1 KGHSH and CDR2 LQKENI. This CDR3 is 12 amino acids long. CDR3 protein: CASSPMGNEQFF. Written as DNA, the CDR3 is TGTGCCAGCTCACCGATGGGGAATGAGCAGTTCTTC.

This clonotype was seen a few times. The chain has TRBV5-8 and TRBJ2-2, with 8 bases lining up with TRBD2. From germline, CDR1 is SGHTS and CDR2 YDEGEE. The V segment lost 4 bases and the J segment 7 bases; nucleotides outside the gene matches: 15. CDR3 length equals 17 residues. The CDR3 sequence is CASSLIVASGGFGELFF. The CDR3 DNA sequence: TGTGCCAGCAGCCTGATAGTGGCGAGCGGGGGTTTCGGGGAGCTGTTTTTT.

This clonotype was picked up a small number of times. This chain connects TRBV7-9 to TRBJ2-5; 13 bases are shared with TRBD2. V gave up 4 bases and J gave up 3 bases; unmatched junction bases: 8. Germline V gene sequence: CDR1 SEHNR, CDR2 FQNEAQ (reference sequence). This CDR3 spans 17 amino acids. For the CDR3, the DNA is TGTGCCAGCAGCTCCGGGACTAGCGGGATCTATAAAGAGACCCAGTACTTC. Translating it yields CASSSGTSGIYKETQYF.

There are a few counts of this clonotype. This sequence joins TRBV7-8 and TRBJ2-5; D not certain. The CDR3 has 13 amino acids. Trimming shortened V by 1 base and J by 9 bases, and 12 bases separated the two germline ends. Germline values: CDR1 SGHVS, CDR2 FQNEAQ. The CDR3 DNA is TGTGCCAGCAGCTTAGGAAGGAACGCGCCCCAGTACTTC. It codes for CASSLGRNAPQYF.

J is TRBJ2-2 and V is TRBV7-7; 10 bases align to TRBD2. From germline, CDR1 is SSHAT and CDR2 FNYEAQ (reference sequence). CDR3 length equals 13 residues. V dropped 6 bases and J dropped 5; count of bases not matched to a gene: 0. The CDR3 loop is CASRTSGTGELFF. In nucleotides, the CDR3 is TGTGCCAGCAGGACTAGCGGGACCGGGGAGCTGTTTTTT.

This chain connects TRBV5-6 to TRBJ2-7; D is undetermined. The CDR3 consists of 13 residues. Germline lookup yields CDR1 SGHDT and CDR2 YYEEEE. The V end was cut by 1 base, the J end by 2 bases, with 7 bases between. The CDR3 DNA reads as TGTGCCAGCAGCTTGACCAACCCCTACGAGCAGTACTTC. This sequence encodes CASSLTNPYEQYF.

Concerning this clonotype: This CDR3 is missing its conserved last phenylalanine or tryptophan, likely due to a read error. V gene TRBV30 combines with J gene TRBJ2-7; D is possibly TRBD1 or TRBD2 (5 bases each). Germline CDR1 is GTSNPN and CDR2 is SVGIG (reference sequence). V lost 8 bases and J 7 bases, leaving 18 bases between the germline ends. The CDR3 covers 12 residues. This CDR3 reads CAHGGRGGEQYY. The CDR3 DNA reads TGTGCCCATGGGGGAAGGGGCGGTGAGCAGTACTAC.

The chain combines TRBV24-1 with TRBJ2-1; 12 bases fit TRBD2. CDR3 size: 16 residues. With 3 bases clipped from V and 9 bases from J, the junction kept 8 bases outside the gene matches. In germline, CDR1 is KGHDR, CDR2 SFDVKD. The CDR3 reads CATSDPGLAGTVEQFF. The CDR3 nucleotides read TGTGCCACCAGTGATCCCGGACTAGCGGGAACGGTTGAGCAGTTCTTC.

Many counts were recorded for this clonotype. V and J are TRBV10-3 and TRBJ1-1, with 7 bases matching TRBD1. CDR3 size: 13 residues. Trimming cost V 11 bases and J 4 bases; bases outside gene matches: 10. Per the germline V gene, CDR1 is ENHRY and CDR2 is SYGVKD. CDR3 nucleotides: TGTGCCGTCTCAGGGGGATCATCCACTGAAGCTTTCTTT. Residues: CAVSGGSSTEAFF.

This clonotype was picked up a small number of times. The V and J genes are TRBV20-1 and TRBJ2-3; 15 positions match TRBD2. The CDR3 has 17 amino acids. The germline CDR1 and CDR2 sequences are DFQATT and SNEGSKA (reference sequence). V lost 2 bases, J lost 8 bases, and 11 bases stayed unmatched. The CDR3 bases are TGCAGTGCTAGAATTGGACTAGCGGGAGGGCCGCGGGGTACGCAGTATTTT. This codes for CSARIGLAGGPRGTQYF.

This clonotype was observed a few times. This chain joins TRBV4-1 and TRBJ2-5; TRBD2 matches at 8 bases. J gave up 5 bases and V 4 bases, and 12 bases lay outside the gene matches. CDR3 size: 16 residues. Germline V gives CDR1 MGHRA, CDR2 YSYEKL. The DNA of the CDR3 is TGCGCCAGCAGCCGAGAACTAGCGGCCCTCCCCGAGACCCAGTACTTC. It translates to CASSRELAALPETQYF.

The chain links TRBV7-3 to TRBJ2-1, with 10 bases lining up with TRBD2. The V gene's germline CDR1 is SGHTA and CDR2 FQGTGA. This CDR3 spans 15 amino acids. Trimming removed 5 bases from V and 7 bases from J; junction bases left unmatched: 8. DNA for the CDR3: TGTGCCAGCAGCGCCCTAGCGGGAGAAGAGAATGAGCAGTTCTTC. It is translated as CASSALAGEENEQFF.

This clonotype has just a few counts. The CDR3 region is CATSTVGTGELFF. In DNA form, the CDR3 reads TGTGCCACCAGTACAGTAGGTACCGGGGAGCTGTTTTTT. The gene calls are TRBV15 and TRBJ2-2; D ambiguous. The germline V gene encodes CDR1 LNHNV and CDR2 YYDKDF (reference sequence). Trimming stripped 6 bases from V and 5 bases from J, with 10 bases between. The length of the CDR3 is 13 residues.

The rearrangement uses TRBV6-1 and TRBJ2-1, with no clear D. The length of the CDR3 is 17 residues. Germline CDR1 and CDR2: MNHNS and SASEGT. The V end lost 3 bases, the J end lost 6 bases, and 21 bases lay between the germline ends. The CDR3 bases are TGTGCCAGCAGTGATCGGTGGGTTGTGTCGAGCTCCAATGAGCAGTTCTTC. Translating it yields CASSDRWVVSSSNEQFF.

CDR3 DNA sequence: TGTGCCACCCAGCCGGCCCGGGGTTCCCTTGGGAACGAGCAGTACTTC. Its translation: CATQPARGSLGNEQYF. The chain carries TRBV2 and TRBJ2-7; D is perhaps TRBD2 (5 bases). The germline gives CDR1 SNHLY, CDR2 FYNNEI. The CDR3 loop spans 16 amino acids. The V end lost 10 bases, the J end lost 5 bases, and 27 bases lay between the germline ends.

In this sample, this clonotype turned up many times. The V call is TRBV4-2, the J call TRBJ2-2; tentatively, D is TRBD2 (6 bases). Trimming took 0 bases from V and 4 from J, leaving 18 bases between them. Germline V gene sequence: CDR1 LGHNA, CDR2 YNFKEQ. The CDR3 runs 18 residues. The CDR3 is CASSQEHSAGPSTGELFF. The CDR3 nucleotides are TGTGCCAGCAGCCAAGAGCATTCGGCGGGACCTTCCACCGGGGAGCTGTTTTTT.

The chain combines TRBV15 with TRBJ1-1; D not certain. The germline V gene encodes CDR1 LNHNV and CDR2 YYDKDF (reference sequence). The CDR3 has 13 amino acids. Trimming shortened V by 0 bases and J by 4 bases, and 6 bases separated the two germline ends. This chain's CDR3 is CATSRDWGTEAFF. In nucleotides, the CDR3 is TGTGCCACCAGCAGAGATTGGGGCACTGAAGCTTTCTTT.

This clonotype has ten or more counts. V and J are TRBV29-1 and TRBJ2-7; no definite D call. The CDR3 consists of 11 residues. V was cut by 5 bases and J by 3 bases, with 8 bases left in between. Germline CDR1 and CDR2: SQVTM and ANQGSEA. The CDR3 sequence: CSVSISYEQYF. Here the CDR3 DNA reads TGCAGCGTTAGTATCAGCTACGAGCAGTACTTC.